This entry features one T cell receptor (beta chain) sequence. The data originate from a study of cytotoxic CD8 clonotypes in ibrutinib-treated CLL. In the study overall: The patients comprised about a dozen relapsed/refractory and roughly 15 treatment-naive cases, about 18 IGHV unmutated. Response material was collected after a median approximately 12 months of treatment, range 6 to 36.

Trimming cost V 3 bases and J 10 bases; bases outside gene matches: 4. This CDR3 comprises 14 residues. CDR1 and CDR2 (germline): MDHEN, SYDVKM. This table comes from immunoSEQ multiplex PCR, and its TCRdb copy is limited to in-frame clones, with some not included. The data contain 200,000 to 250,000 clones, roughly 73% of them singletons. The receptor's source is a human donor with chronic lymphocytic leukemia. V is TRBV28 and J is TRBJ2-1; TRBD2 agrees at 12 bases. Sequencing was performed on PBMCs, taken after 12 months of ibrutinib treatment. The CDR3, as DNA: TGTGCCAGCAGTTTCTCTGGACTAGCGGGAGAGCAGTTCTTC. It is translated as CASSFSGLAGEQFF.